One sample yielded the 18 T cell receptor beta chains listed below, sequenced in a study of beta chain features in type 1 diabetes. Every bit of the isolated RNA underwent reverse transcription, so sequencing read expressed TCRB transcripts. TCRdb's copy holds only in-frame clones and misses some; the assay was immunoSEQ multiplex PCR. The sample consists of more than 300,000 clones, roughly 15% of them appearing once. The sequenced sample consisted of naive CD4+ T cells from blood. The receptors were gathered from a woman younger than 30 in good health.

CDR3 loop: CASSPSYRDSGANVLTF. The CDR3 DNA sequence: TGTGCCAGCTCACCGTCTTACAGGGACTCTGGGGCCAACGTCCTGACTTTC. V and J are TRBV18 and TRBJ2-6, with a tentative D call TRBD1 (6 bases). The V and J ends lost 3 bases and 0 bases respectively, with 12 bases between them. This CDR3 contains 17 residues. Per germline, CDR1 KGHSH and CDR2 LQKENI. The variable domain in full, with the rest retrieved from reference TRBV18 and TRBJ2-6, is NAGVMQNPRHLVRRRGQEARLRCSPMKGHSHVYWYRQLPEEGLKFMVYLQKENIIDESGMPKERFSAEFPKEGPSILRIQQVVRGDSAAYFCASSPSYRDSGANVLTFGAGSRLTVL.

This clone was seen only a few times. The rearrangement joins TRBV29-1 to TRBJ2-1; TRBD1 agrees at 7 bases. J gave up 9 bases and V 6 bases, and 5 bases lay outside the gene matches. This CDR3 has 11 amino acids. Germline V gene lookup returns CDR1 SQVTM and CDR2 ANQGSEA. CDR3: CSVQGKSEQFF. The CDR3 DNA sequence: TGCAGCGTACAGGGGAAGAGTGAGCAGTTCTTC.

This clone was found a few times. The rearrangement uses TRBV29-1 and TRBJ2-3, with D tentatively TRBD2 (7 bases). CDR3 length equals 14 residues. The V gene lost 4 bases and the J gene lost 2 bases, with 13 bases spanning the gap. Germline CDR1 SQVTM, CDR2 ANQGSEA. The CDR3, as DNA: TGCAGCGTTGTCGGGGGGCTAATCACAGATACGCAGTATTTT. Translated, it gives CSVVGGLITDTQYF.

This clone has more than one count but fewer than ten. This sample includes further DNA sequences coding for the same CDR3. In DNA, the CDR3 is TGTGCCTGGAGTGTCGGAGGGGTTGGCCAGCCCCAGCATTTT. Protein: CAWSVGGVGQPQHF. V gene TRBV30 combines with J gene TRBJ1-5; maybe TRBD1 (5 bases). V was shortened by 0 bases and J by 7 bases, with 13 bases between the two germline ends. The CDR3 length is 14 residues. The germline gives CDR1 GTSNPN, CDR2 SVGIG (reference sequence).

This clone was detected a few times. The rearrangement links TRBV28 to TRBJ1-1, with D hard to call. The CDR3 is 12 residues long. V lost 6 bases, J lost 10 bases, and 15 bases lay in between. The germline V gene has CDR1 MDHEN and CDR2 SYDVKM. The CDR3 is CASSLREYSAFF. CDR3 nucleotides: TGTGCCAGCAGCCTCCGGGAATACTCAGCTTTCTTT.

This clone has more than one count but fewer than ten. The chain is built from TRBV6-5 and TRBJ2-1, with D maybe TRBD2 (6 bases). In germline, CDR1 is MNHEY, CDR2 SVGAGI. V lost 10 bases, J lost 9 bases, and 16 bases lay in between. The CDR3 has 12 residues. In DNA form, the CDR3 reads TGTGCCATCGGGACTCGAGGTGGTGAGCAGTTCTTC. Its protein product is CAIGTRGGEQFF.

This clone appeared a few times. The chain is built from TRBV7-9 and TRBJ2-5; D is unclear. Trimming stripped 1 base from V and 4 bases from J, with 4 bases between. This CDR3 has 12 residues. The germline V gene has CDR1 SEHNR and CDR2 FQNEAQ (reference sequence). CDR3 region: CASSLERETQYF. CDR3 in DNA: TGTGCCAGCAGCTTAGAGCGAGAGACCCAGTACTTC.

The V call is TRBV6-5, the J call TRBJ2-5, with a weak D call TRBD1 (6 bases). V lost 7 bases, J lost 4 bases, and 19 bases lay in between. The CDR3 covers 15 residues. Germline values: CDR1 MNHEY, CDR2 SVGAGI. The CDR3 region has the DNA TGTGCCAGCACCCGGGACAACGTACGACGAGAGACCCAGTACTTC. Translating it yields CASTRDNVRRETQYF.

To note about this clone: The sample carries other DNA sequences with the same CDR3. The chain employs TRBV7-2 and TRBJ2-5; 9 nucleotides line up with TRBD1. The CDR3 runs to 14 residues. Germline V gene data show CDR1 as SGHTA and CDR2 as FQGNSA. V lost 4 bases to trimming and J lost 5 bases; unmatched junction nucleotides: 5. The CDR3 DNA follows: TGTGCCAGCAGCTCAACAGGGGGCTGGGAGACCCAGTACTTC. Amino acids: CASSSTGGWETQYF.

The rearrangement joins TRBV9 to TRBJ2-1; 9 positions agree with TRBD1. This CDR3 comprises 16 residues. V shed 3 bases and J 0 bases; nucleotides not matched to a gene: 4. CDR1 and CDR2 from the germline V gene are SGDLS and YYNGEE. DNA of the CDR3: TGTGCCAGCAGCGGACCGGGACAGGGCTCCTACAATGAGCAGTTCTTC. As protein: CASSGPGQGSYNEQFF.

This clone was seen a few times. This rearrangement joins TRBV25-1 to TRBJ2-3, with 7 bases lining up with TRBD1. CDR3 size: 15 residues. The germline V gene has CDR1 MGHDK and CDR2 SYGVNS. V lost 2 bases to trimming and J lost 5 bases; unmatched junction nucleotides: 7. CDR3 bases: TGTGCCAGCAGTGAACCTGGGACAGCCAAAGATACGCAGTATTTT. It encodes CASSEPGTAKDTQYF.

The CDR3 nucleotides read TGTGCCAGTAGTATACAGGTAGAGCAGTTCTTC. Translated, it gives CASSIQVEQFF. V usage is TRBV19 and J usage is TRBJ2-1; D is undetermined. This CDR3 has 11 residues. Trimming removed 2 bases at V and 10 bases at J, with 6 bases between. The V gene's germline CDR1 is LNHDA and CDR2 SQIVND (reference sequence).

This clone was seen a few times. The V gene is TRBV23-1, the J gene TRBJ2-4, with TRBD1 matching 8 bases. TRBV23-1 is an open reading frame whose function is uncertain. The CDR3 extends over 14 amino acids. The ends lost 2 bases at V and 8 bases at J; junction bases unmatched: 5. In DNA form, the CDR3 reads TGCGCCAGCAGTCAACAGGGGGCGAAGGACATTCAGTACTTC. Translation: CASSQQGAKDIQYF.

This clone was counted only a few times. This chain links TRBV5-1 with TRBJ2-7; D is uncertain. V was trimmed by 0 bases and J by 0 bases, leaving 10 bases between them. The CDR3 consists of 15 residues. The V gene's germline CDR1 is SGHRS and CDR2 YFSETQ. The chain's CDR3 is CASSLAVSPSYEQYF. Written as DNA, the CDR3 is TGCGCCAGCAGCTTGGCCGTATCCCCCTCCTACGAGCAGTACTTC.

The rearrangement uses TRBV11-3 and TRBJ2-1, with 9 bases matching TRBD1. The trim removed 5 bases at V and 7 bases at J, leaving 6 bases unmatched. There are 14 residues in the CDR3. Germline V gives CDR1 SGHNT, CDR2 YENEEA. For the CDR3, the DNA is TGTGCCAGCAGCGTGGACAGGGGAGGGAATGAGCAGTTCTTC. It translates to CASSVDRGGNEQFF.

The genes are TRBV2 and TRBJ1-2; possibly TRBD1 for D (5 bases). V dropped 6 bases and J dropped 4 bases, with 15 bases sitting between them. The CDR3 has 14 amino acids. The germline V gene encodes CDR1 SNHLY and CDR2 FYNNEI. The DNA of the CDR3 is TGTGCCAGCAGCGGGGGAGAGGGGAGCTATGGCTACACCTTC. It specifies CASSGGEGSYGYTF.

This clone was seen only a few times. The V gene is TRBV4-2, the J gene TRBJ2-1, with 7 bases identical to TRBD2. Per the germline V gene, CDR1 is LGHNA and CDR2 is YNFKEQ. The V gene end was trimmed by 4 bases and the J gene end by 4 bases; junction bases not matched to a gene: 4. CDR3 length: 14 residues. The CDR3 is CASSPGGGYNEQFF. In DNA, the CDR3 is TGTGCCAGCAGCCCAGGCGGGGGTTACAATGAGCAGTTCTTC.

The rearrangement uses TRBV19 and TRBJ2-1; D ambiguous. The CDR3 is 13 amino acids. Trimming pared 6 bases from V and 6 bases from J, leaving 12 bases between. The germline CDR1 and CDR2 sequences are LNHDA and SQIVND (reference sequence). The CDR3 reads CASRIDRSNEQFF. Here the CDR3 DNA reads TGTGCCAGTAGGATCGACCGGAGCAATGAGCAGTTCTTC.